This TCR beta chain was sequenced for a study of breast tumors, draining lymph nodes, adjacent tissues. MiXCR was run by TCRdb on the multiplex PCR reads, yielding one entry per CDR3 protein. Among about 22,000 distinct CDR3 sequences, roughly 55% were seen once, and the ten largest hold approximately 14%. By share, this clonotype counts as medium-sized. Its antigen is still unknown. The CDR3 runs to 14 residues. Germline assignment: CDR1 LNHDA and CDR2 SQIVND (reference sequence). Deletions cut 5 bases from V and 2 bases from J, with 12 bases between. Study-wide findings and caveats: That most tumor T cells come from lymph nodes remained unproven.

Sequences were obtained from breast tumor tissue. The rearrangement joins TRBV19 to TRBJ1-2; D possibly corresponds to TRBD1 (6 bases). The receptor was derived from a female donor with breast cancer. Some clones in this sample may be carry-over from other donors' samples. The CDR3 sequence is CASSLGHRNYGYTF. For the CDR3, the DNA is TGTGCCAGTAGTCTGGGACATAGGAACTATGGCTACACCTTC.